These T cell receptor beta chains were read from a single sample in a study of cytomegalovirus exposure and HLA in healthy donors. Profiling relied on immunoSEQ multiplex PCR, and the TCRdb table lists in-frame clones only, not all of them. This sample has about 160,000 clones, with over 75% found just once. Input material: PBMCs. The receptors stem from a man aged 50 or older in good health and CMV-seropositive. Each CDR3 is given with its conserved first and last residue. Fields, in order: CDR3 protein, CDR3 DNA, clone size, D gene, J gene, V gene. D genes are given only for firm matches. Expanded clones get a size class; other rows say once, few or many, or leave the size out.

CASSTFYEQYF | TGTGCCAGCAGTACTTTCTACGAGCAGTACTTC | NA | NA | TRBJ2-7 | TRBV21-1
CAISEGVTSPLHF | TGCGCCATCAGTGAAGGGGTAACCTCACCCCTCCACTTT | NA | NA | TRBJ1-6 | TRBV10-3
CASSFSGIGQLANEKLFF | TGTGCCAGCAGTTTTTCAGGGATCGGCCAACTGGCTAATGAAAAACTGTTTTTT | NA | NA | TRBJ1-4 | TRBV28
CASSLEEGFKRTEAFF | TGTGCCAGCAGCTTGGAGGAGGGTTTCAAGCGGACTGAAGCTTTCTTT | NA | NA | TRBJ1-1 | TRBV5-6
CASSLSTGTSGRKLYNEQFF | TGTGCCAGCAGTTTATCCACCGGGACTAGCGGGAGGAAACTCTACAATGAGCAGTTCTTC | NA | TRBD2 | TRBJ2-1 | TRBV27
CASSFGSGANVLTF | TGTGCCAGCAGCTTCGGCTCTGGGGCCAACGTCCTGACTTTC | many | NA | TRBJ2-6 | TRBV5-4
CASSLTGYSNQPQHF | TGTGCCAGCAGCTTGACAGGTTATAGCAATCAGCCCCAGCATTTT | NA | NA | TRBJ1-5 | TRBV5-6
CASRPWSRGTQPQHF | TGTGCCAGCAGACCATGGTCCAGGGGAACCCAGCCCCAGCATTTT | NA | NA | TRBJ1-5 | TRBV27
CASSSDRGSPEAFF | TGTGCCAGCAGCTCAGACAGGGGTAGCCCTGAAGCTTTCTTT | NA | TRBD1 | TRBJ1-1 | TRBV7-2
CAWSPGLATDTQYF | TGTGCCTGGAGCCCGGGACTGGCCACAGATACGCAGTATTTT | few | NA | TRBJ2-3 | TRBV30
CASSPQVYGTASYLIYGYTF | TGTGCCAGTAGTCCCCAAGTTTATGGGACAGCTAGTTACTTGATATATGGCTACACCTTC | NA | TRBD1 | TRBJ1-2 | TRBV19
CASSGGAADTQYF | TGTGCCAGCAGTGGCGGAGCCGCAGATACGCAGTATTTT | NA | NA | TRBJ2-3 | TRBV7-3
CASSPTTDPQETQYF | TGTGCCAGCTCACCGACTACAGATCCGCAAGAGACCCAGTACTTC | few | NA | TRBJ2-5 | TRBV18
CASTGTSGRLSSYEQYF | TGCGCCAGCACCGGGACTAGCGGGAGGCTTAGCTCCTACGAGCAGTACTTC | NA | TRBD2 | TRBJ2-7 | TRBV4-3
CASSLRLAGVAGELFF | TGTGCCAGTAGTCTGAGACTAGCGGGAGTGGCCGGGGAGCTGTTTTTT | NA | TRBD2 | TRBJ2-2 | TRBV19
CASSSTAPSYNEQFF | TGTGCCAGCAGTTCTACAGCTCCCTCCTACAATGAGCAGTTCTTC | once | NA | TRBJ2-1 | TRBV27
CASSPSEPKEKLFF | TGTGCCAGCTCACCATCGGAGCCTAAGGAAAAACTGTTTTTT | NA | NA | TRBJ1-4 | TRBV18
CASSLPGLAGPYNEQFF | TGTGCCAGCAGCCTCCCGGGACTAGCGGGACCCTACAATGAGCAGTTCTTC | NA | TRBD2 | TRBJ2-1 | TRBV14
CASSPVDRVDTGELFF | TGTGCCAGCAGCCCAGTAGACAGGGTCGACACCGGGGAGCTGTTTTTT | NA | TRBD1 | TRBJ2-2 | TRBV5-6
CASSEQGAVNTEAFF | TGTGCCAGCTCCGAACAGGGGGCTGTGAACACTGAAGCTTTCTTT | NA | TRBD1 | TRBJ1-1 | TRBV18
CASSPGGTDHEQYF | TGTGCCAGCAGCCCTGGGGGGACAGACCACGAACAGTACTTC | NA | NA | TRBJ2-7 | TRBV9
CASRGQGRTGELFF | TGTGCCAGCAGAGGACAGGGACGCACCGGGGAGCTGTTTTTT | NA | TRBD1 | TRBJ2-2 | TRBV6-5
CATSTGQGFETEAFF | TGTGCCACCAGCACGGGACAGGGCTTTGAGACTGAAGCTTTCTTT | NA | TRBD1 | TRBJ1-1 | TRBV15
CASTTVRAGELFF | TGTGCCTCCACGACAGTTCGGGCCGGGGAGCTGTTTTTT | NA | NA | TRBJ2-2 | TRBV30
CASSARQGTYGYTF | TGTGCCAGCAGCGCCAGACAGGGTACCTATGGCTACACCTTC | NA | TRBD1 | TRBJ1-2 | TRBV9
CASSQGETNQPQHF | TGCGCCAGCAGCCAAGGGGAGACCAATCAGCCCCAGCATTTT | NA | NA | TRBJ1-5 | TRBV4-1
CASSFSGGKNTEAFF | TGCGCCAGCAGCTTTTCAGGGGGCAAGAACACTGAAGCTTTCTTT | NA | TRBD1 | TRBJ1-1 | TRBV5-1
CASSPQGARNTGELFF | TGCGCCAGCAGCCCGCAGGGGGCAAGGAACACCGGGGAGCTGTTTTTT | NA | TRBD1 | TRBJ2-2 | TRBV5-1
CASSARDIFYEQYF | TGTGCCAGCTCCGCCCGGGACATATTCTACGAGCAGTACTTC | NA | NA | TRBJ2-7 | TRBV18
CAWSVQGSGRRSGANVLTF | TGTGCCTGGAGTGTACAGGGTAGCGGGAGAAGGTCTGGGGCCAACGTCCTGACTTTC | once | TRBD2 | TRBJ2-6 | TRBV30
CASSDSPRDTQYF | TGTGCCAGCAGTGACTCGCCCCGGGATACGCAGTATTTT | NA | NA | TRBJ2-3 | TRBV6-4
CASSFWDNYNEQFF | TGTGCCAGCAGTTTCTGGGACAACTACAATGAGCAGTTCTTC | once | NA | TRBJ2-1 | TRBV27
CATSEGGGGYGYTF | TGTGCCACCAGCGAGGGAGGAGGTGGCTATGGCTACACCTTC | NA | NA | TRBJ1-2 | TRBV15
CASSLDRGYTGELFF | TGCGCCAGCAGCTTGGATCGGGGGTACACCGGGGAGCTGTTTTTT | NA | NA | TRBJ2-2 | TRBV5-1
CASSLKAAGGEETQYF | TGTGCCAGCAGCCTAAAGGCAGCGGGGGGAGAGGAGACCCAGTACTTC | NA | TRBD2 | TRBJ2-5 | TRBV4-2
CASSAEAGHQETQYF | TGTGCCAGCAGTGCGGAAGCGGGCCACCAAGAGACCCAGTACTTC | NA | NA | TRBJ2-5 | TRBV2
CASSPGTGRETQYF | TGTGCCAGCTCACCAGGGACAGGGAGAGAGACCCAGTACTTC | few | TRBD1 | TRBJ2-5 | TRBV18
CSVIGTGVTEAFF | TGCAGCGTCATCGGGACAGGGGTGACTGAAGCTTTCTTT | NA | TRBD1 | TRBJ1-1 | TRBV29-1